Below, 15 T cell receptor beta chains from the same sample are listed, as sequenced in a study of CD8 T cells in ankylosing spondylitis. TCRdb fed the 5' RACE reads into MiXCR, producing one record per CDR3 protein. Found here are around 250,000 distinct CDR3 sequences, under 20% of them singletons; the top ten hold around a third. The specimen was blood, either unsorted or a sorted T cell fraction (not recorded which). These receptors all stem from a male donor with ankylosing spondylitis or in good health (not recorded which).

This clonotype occurred a few times. The chain carries TRBV7-6 and TRBJ2-7; D remains ambiguous. CDR1 is SGHVS and CDR2 is FNYEAQ in the germline V gene. The CDR3 is made up of 14 amino acids. Trimming left V 1 base short and J 2 bases short, with 9 bases between. The CDR3 nucleotides read TGTGCCAGCAGCTTAGGGCCTGTGGCCTACGAGCAGTACTTC. Protein: CASSLGPVAYEQYF.

There are many counts of this clonotype. J is TRBJ2-3 and V is TRBV11-1, with 9 bases matching TRBD1. The CDR3 sequence is 20 residues long. Per the germline V gene, CDR1 is SGHAT and CDR2 is FQDESV (reference sequence). Trimming removed 2 bases from V and 4 bases from J; junction bases left unmatched: 19. Here the CDR3 DNA reads TGTGCCAGCAGCTTATTGGCGTCTACCCGGGACAGGGAGTTGTCAGATACGCAGTATTTT. Encoded protein: CASSLLASTRDRELSDTQYF. The full variable domain, its missing parts supplied by reference TRBV11-1 and TRBJ2-3, is EAEVAQSPRYKITEKSQAVAFWCDPISGHATLYWYRQILGQGPELLVQFQDESVVDDSQLPKDRFSAERLKGVDSTLKIQPAELGDSAMYLCASSLLASTRDRELSDTQYFGPGTRLTVL.

The chain is built from TRBV12-3 or TRBV12-4 and TRBJ2-7, with TRBD1 matching 7 bases. The junction had 7 bases not matched to a gene; V was cut back by 5 bases and J by 3 bases. The CDR3 is 14 residues long. The CDR3 nucleotides are TGTGCCAGCAGTGACCGGGACAGCAACTACGAGCAGTACTTC. Protein: CASSDRDSNYEQYF.

This clonotype was recorded a few times. This sequence joins TRBV7-3 and TRBJ2-3; TRBD2 matches 7 bases. The ends lost 5 bases at V and 5 bases at J; junction bases unmatched: 7. The CDR3 length is 14 residues. The V gene's germline CDR1 is SGHTA and CDR2 FQGTGA. CDR3 amino acids: CASSASGAGDTQYF. The CDR3 nucleotides are TGTGCCAGCAGCGCAAGCGGGGCGGGAGATACGCAGTATTTT.

The chain has TRBV7-8 and TRBJ2-1, with 8 bases identical to TRBD2. Germline V gives CDR1 SGHVS, CDR2 FQNEAQ. This CDR3 comprises 17 residues. V lost 5 bases and J lost 2; bases outside the gene matches: 11. This chain's CDR3 is CASSTQGGTSAYNEQFF. DNA of the CDR3: TGTGCCAGCAGCACACAAGGGGGGACTAGTGCCTACAATGAGCAGTTCTTC.

The CDR3 DNA reads TGTGCCATCAGTGAAACCTTGGAGAGAAACATTCAGTACTTC. Its translation: CAISETLERNIQYF. The rearrangement joins TRBV10-3 to TRBJ2-4; no reliable D call. Deletions cut 3 bases from V and 6 bases from J, with 12 bases between. This CDR3 has 14 amino acids. Germline V gene lookup returns CDR1 ENHRY and CDR2 SYGVKD.

The V call is TRBV10-3, the J call TRBJ2-7, with TRBD2 identical over 11 bases. Germline CDR1 is ENHRY and CDR2 is SYGVKD. The CDR3 consists of 16 residues. V trimming: 8 bases; J trimming: 2 bases; junction bases outside the gene matches: 11. The CDR3 is CAIGGGVAGGPYEQYF. Written as DNA, the CDR3 is TGTGCCATCGGAGGCGGGGTAGCGGGAGGGCCCTACGAGCAGTACTTC.

The chain uses TRBV5-1 and TRBJ2-3; perhaps TRBD2 as D (6 bases). This CDR3 spans 13 amino acids. Per the germline V gene, CDR1 is SGHRS and CDR2 is YFSETQ. The ends were cut back, 4 bases at V and 9 bases at J, with 15 bases in the middle. The CDR3 sequence: CASSGDSEETQYF. The CDR3 nucleotides are TGCGCCAGCAGCGGGGACTCGGAGGAAACGCAGTATTTT.

This clonotype was seen a handful of times. The chain couples TRBV7-6 to TRBJ2-2; 8 positions agree with TRBD1. The CDR3 has 16 residues. Germline V gene lookup returns CDR1 SGHVS and CDR2 FNYEAQ. Germline trimming cut 5 bases from V and 4 bases from J; bases unmatched to any gene: 9. The CDR3 region has the DNA TGTGCCAGCAGCCCATGGCAGGGGGCTGGCACCGGGGAGCTGTTTTTT. It specifies CASSPWQGAGTGELFF.

This chain connects TRBV12-3 or TRBV12-4 to TRBJ2-5; 9 positions match TRBD2. This CDR3 comprises 18 residues. Trimming cost V 11 bases and J 4 bases; bases outside gene matches: 23. The CDR3 region has the DNA TGTGCCTTCAGCCTCCGGGACAGTGGTTTAGCGGGAGCAGAGACCCAGTACTTC. Residues: CAFSLRDSGLAGAETQYF.

In this sample, this clonotype turned up a few times. For the CDR3, the DNA is TGCGCCAGCAGTGACAGGGAACTCACAGATACGCAGTATTTT. It yields the protein CASSDRELTDTQYF. The rearrangement joins TRBV10-1 to TRBJ2-3, with D possibly TRBD1 on 5 matching bases. Trimming left V 3 bases short and J 2 bases short, with 9 bases between. Germline CDR1 WNHNN, CDR2 SYGVQD (reference sequence). The CDR3 spans 14 residues.

This rearrangement joins TRBV6-2 or TRBV6-3 to TRBJ2-1, with 9 nucleotides matching TRBD2. There are 16 residues in the CDR3. Germline CDR1 MNHEY, CDR2 SVGEGT. After removal of 1 base from V and 6 bases from J, the junction contained 7 bases not matched to a gene. The CDR3 DNA follows: TGTGCCAGCAGTTACTTTGCGGGAGGGGTGCGCAATGAGCAGTTCTTC. Its translation is CASSYFAGGVRNEQFF.

This clonotype was seen at least ten times. The CDR3, as DNA: TGCGCCAGCAGCCTAAATAGCGGGGTCTGGGAGCAGTACTTC. This sequence encodes CASSLNSGVWEQYF. V and J are TRBV4-1 and TRBJ2-7; 8 bases match TRBD2. This CDR3 region has 14 residues. V lost 4 bases and J lost 7; bases outside the gene matches: 9. Germline CDR1 MGHRA, CDR2 YSYEKL.

The chain employs TRBV9 and TRBJ2-1; TRBD2 aligns across 7 bases. CDR3 size: 12 residues. CDR1 and CDR2 (germline): SGDLS, YYNGEE. J gave up 10 bases and V 1 base, and 2 bases lay outside the gene matches. The CDR3 sequence: CASSVPGGEQFF. The CDR3, as DNA: TGTGCCAGCAGCGTACCCGGGGGGGAGCAGTTCTTC.

This clonotype has at least ten counts. The CDR3 protein is CASSRGDNQPQHF. The CDR3 DNA reads as TGTGCCAGCAGCAGGGGAGATAATCAGCCCCAGCATTTT. The rearrangement links TRBV27 to TRBJ1-5, with D maybe TRBD1 (6 bases). Germline V gene lookup returns CDR1 MNHEY and CDR2 SMNVEV (reference sequence). Between the trimmed V and J ends, which lost 6 bases and 4 bases, there was a span of 10 bases. CDR3 length: 13 amino acids.